These 5 T cell receptor beta chains originate from one sample sequenced in a study of cytomegalovirus exposure and HLA in healthy donors. With 60 Vbeta and 13 Jbeta primers, the PCR was carried out. Method: immunoSEQ multiplex PCR; TCRdb's copy keeps in-frame clones and lacks some. The sample carries approximately 220,000 clones, 70% to 80% recorded once. The source material was PBMCs. The receptors stem from a girl aged 2-10 years in good health and CMV-seronegative.

The chain links TRBV28 to TRBJ1-3, with 8 nucleotides matching TRBD1. V shed 5 bases, J shed 4 bases, and the junction held 4 bases outside the gene matches. The CDR3 length is 14 residues. Germline V CDR1 and CDR2: MDHEN, SYDVKM. For the CDR3, the DNA is TGTGCCAGCAGTCCGTCAGGGGGCGGAAACACCATATATTTT. Translation: CASSPSGGGNTIYF. Variable domain in full (rest from reference TRBV28 and TRBJ1-3): DVKVTQSSRYLVKRTGEKVFLECVQDMDHENMFWYRQDPGLGLRLIYFSYDVKMKEKGDIPEGYSVSREKKERFSLILESASTNQTSMYLCASSPSGGGNTIYFGEGSWLTVV.

The chain joins TRBV4-1 to TRBJ2-5; no firm D call. The CDR3 spans 15 residues. Trimming stripped 4 bases from V and 0 bases from J, with 12 bases between. Germline CDR1 MGHRA, CDR2 YSYEKL. CDR3 region: CASSPLIQYQETQYF. The CDR3, as DNA: TGCGCCAGCAGCCCCCTAATACAGTACCAAGAGACCCAGTACTTC.

The chain links TRBV9 to TRBJ2-3, with TRBD1 matching over 8 bases. The junction had 6 bases not matched to a gene; V was cut back by 7 bases and J by 2 bases. The CDR3 has 14 residues. Germline V gene lookup returns CDR1 SGDLS and CDR2 YYNGEE. CDR3 region: CASGQGAITDTQYF. The CDR3 coding sequence is TGTGCCAGCGGGCAGGGGGCCATCACAGATACGCAGTATTTT. The full variable domain, completed using reference TRBV9 and TRBJ2-3, is DSGVTQTPKHLITATGQRVTLRCSPRSGDLSVYWYQQSLDQGLQFLIQYYNGEERAKGNILERFSAQQFPDLHSELNLSSLELGDSALYFCASGQGAITDTQYFGPGTRLTVL.

The rearrangement uses TRBV5-1 and TRBJ2-7, with D possibly being TRBD2 (5 bases). The germline CDR1 and CDR2 sequences are SGHRS and YFSETQ. The CDR3 loop spans 14 amino acids. Between the trimmed V and J ends, which lost 1 base and 6 bases, there was a span of 14 bases. In nucleotides, the CDR3 is TGCGCCAGCAGCTTGACCCAGGTCGGAGGCGAGCAGTACTTC. Its translation: CASSLTQVGGEQYF.

This chain joins TRBV5-1 and TRBJ1-1, with 7 positions matching TRBD1. The CDR3 is made up of 14 amino acids. V was clipped by 6 bases and J by 5 bases; unmatched bases: 10. The germline V gene has CDR1 SGHRS and CDR2 YFSETQ. Here the CDR3 reads CASTPAGGKTEAFF. The CDR3 DNA sequence: TGCGCCAGCACCCCCGCAGGGGGTAAGACTGAAGCTTTCTTT.